This paragraph reports one TCR beta chain. Its antigen is as yet unknown. The germline gives CDR1 SGHRS, CDR2 YFSETQ. The CDR3 spans 16 residues. V lost 3 bases and J lost 2; bases outside the gene matches: 10. This sample is drawn from a study of radiotherapy plus CTLA-4 blockade in lung cancer. Study summary: About a sixth of enrolled patients responded objectively, and about 31% had disease control. Findings and limits, study-wide: Reportedly, early blood T cell clone dynamics best predicted response, with interferon-beta. Following radiotherapy plus ipilimumab, tumor-derived TCR clones expanded in the blood.

The data were produced by immunoSEQ multiplex PCR, yet TCRdb's version contains in-frame clones alone and is incomplete. This sample yields approximately 94,000 clones, of which approximately 78% are seen a single time; more than 20% belongs to the top ten. The study treated chemo-refractory metastatic non-small-cell lung cancer patients with focal radiation plus ipilimumab CTLA-4 blockade. The receptor's source is a human donor with non-small cell lung cancer that progressed on radiotherapy plus ipilimumab. The V call is TRBV5-1, the J call TRBJ1-1; 7 bases agree with TRBD1. This specimen consisted of peripheral blood, obtained from a patient treated with radiotherapy plus ipilimumab. For the CDR3, the DNA is TGCGCCAGCAGCTCGACCCCCGGGACAGTTAACACTGAAGCTTTCTTT. Amino acid sequence: CASSSTPGTVNTEAFF.